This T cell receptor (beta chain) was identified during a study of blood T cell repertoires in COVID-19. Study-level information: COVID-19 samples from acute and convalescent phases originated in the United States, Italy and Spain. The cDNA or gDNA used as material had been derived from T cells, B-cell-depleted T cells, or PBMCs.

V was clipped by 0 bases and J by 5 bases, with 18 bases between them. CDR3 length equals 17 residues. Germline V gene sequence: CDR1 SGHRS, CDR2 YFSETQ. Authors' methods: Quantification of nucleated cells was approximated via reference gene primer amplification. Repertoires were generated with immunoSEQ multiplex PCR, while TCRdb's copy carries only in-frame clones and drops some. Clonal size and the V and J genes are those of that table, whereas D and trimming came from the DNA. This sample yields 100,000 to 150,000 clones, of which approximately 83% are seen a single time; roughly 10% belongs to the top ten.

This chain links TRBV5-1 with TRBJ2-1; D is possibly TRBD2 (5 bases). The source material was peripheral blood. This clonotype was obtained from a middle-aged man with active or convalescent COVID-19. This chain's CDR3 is CASSLGAPTRTNNEQFF. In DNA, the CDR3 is TGCGCCAGCAGCTTGGGGGCCCCCACTAGAACCAACAATGAGCAGTTCTTC.